The source of this T cell receptor beta chain is a study of a mutant IDH1 vaccine in newly diagnosed glioma. Study-wide results and caveats: With respect to changes in top peripheral T cell clonotypes, pseudoprogression seemed unrelated.

The CDR3 runs to 15 residues. Between the trimmed V and J ends, which lost 5 bases and 6 bases, there was a span of 16 bases. Germline V gives CDR1 SEHNR, CDR2 FQNEAQ (reference sequence). Profiled with immunoSEQ multiplex PCR; TCRdb holds only in-frame clones, not every one. The data contain approximately 26,000 clones, around 92% of them singletons. Points on this clone: Its antigen is not known.

Noted time point: week 5, during vaccination. Every single dose of the vaccine, 300 ug of mutant IDH1 20-mer peptide, came with topical imiquimod. This receptor was obtained from a man aged 18 to 30 with glioma. The chain uses TRBV7-9 and TRBJ1-4; tentatively, D is TRBD1 (5 bases). The starting material was PBMCs, obtained from a glioma patient whose treatment included an IDH1 peptide vaccine. This CDR3 is CASSHRFRDDEKLFF. In nucleotides, the CDR3 is TGTGCCAGCAGCCACCGCTTCCGGGACGATGAAAAACTGTTTTTT.